This section outlines one TCR beta chain sequence together with its context. There is no known antigen for this receptor. No base qualities exist here, and no much larger clone lies one base off it. Each donor gave one peripheral blood draw, approximately 110 mL on average, collected into heparinised tubes. Naive, central memory, regulatory and stem cell-like memory CD4+ T cells were sorted on a BD FACSAria II using a panel including CD45RO, CCR7, CD25, CD127, CD95 and CD27. Purity was above 95% for every sorted population. Right away, PBMCs were isolated by Lymphoprep density gradient centrifugation and were stained directly, with no culture step. So that batch effects would be minimized, each experiment stained and sorted samples in pairs, pairing one healthy donor with one patient. The data derive from a study of beta chain features in type 1 diabetes (dated by TCRdb to between 2018 and 2020). Notes on the research overall: Mean age, gender distribution, total cell number and subset yield were not different between patients and healthy donors. The study compared the TCRB repertoires of sorted circulating CD4+ T cell subsets in recently diagnosed type 1 diabetes patients with those in matched healthy donors. A total of about 110,000,000 sorted cells were examined across all samples, and a strong correlation was observed between cell number per subset and RNA yield. Regulatory and stem cell-like memory subsets were isolated from only 8 patients and 8 healthy donors, whereas naive and central memory subsets came from all 28 donors.

General conclusions and limits of the study: Shorter templates might have been favored by PCR, but patient and control samples were amplified and corrected together, so both groups would have been affected equally by any skew. A moderate but significant shortening of TCRB CDR3 length was observed in type 1 diabetes patients in all four CD4+ subsets. Naive, central memory and regulatory TCRB repertoires appeared to be more alike among patients than among healthy donors. HLA sub-analyses involved small numbers of individuals, so any influence of HLA type on TCRB rearrangement remained unresolved. Because cDNA was sequenced instead of genomic DNA, activated cells with high expression could be over-represented, although the groups did not differ in activation or CD3 levels. At VDJ recombination sites, patients with type 1 diabetes made fewer insertions and deleted more nucleotides, a pattern implying thymic rearrangement abnormalities.

V is pared back by 4 bases and J by 0 bases, with 12 bases lying between the germline termini. The CDR3 covers 15 residues, taking in both the cysteine and the phenylalanine. The read is trimmed to its CDR3 DNA, 45 bases read in frame from base 1. From the germline V gene (reference sequence), CDR1 is SGHNT and CDR2 is YYREEE. The entire amount of isolated RNA was reverse transcribed using the High Capacity cDNA Reverse Transcription Kit, so the sequenced TCRB transcripts were expressed ones. Stem cell-like memory T cell samples underwent survey-depth immunoSEQ sequencing, averaging about 1 million total reads per sample. After sorted cells were lysed in RLT buffer, RNA was extracted with DNase-treated RNeasy Micro or Mini kits, with the choice depending on cell number. Each cell subset was processed separately to prevent cross-contamination, with patient and healthy donor samples processed together. Using the immunoSEQ multiplex PCR, TCRB sequences were amplified from cDNA into 87-bp fragments spanning the CDR3 region. The amplicons were sequenced using the Illumina HiSeq platform. For the original study's pipeline: Synthetic template baselines were used to correct PCR bias computationally, reads within Hamming distance 2 were collapsed, and singletons that could not be merged were discarded. Reads were aligned against IMGT so that V, D and J genes, CDR3 length and insertions or deletions at six rearrangement sites could be assigned. Within each subset, clonotype counts were normalized to sorted cell number, after which true diversity and Gini coefficients were computed with the tcR R package. The overlap coefficient, calculated on TCRB nucleotide sequences, was used to quantify repertoire sharing. TCRdb took this table from immuneACCESS and kept in-frame rearrangements with V and J called. Such tables lack part of the clones; where checked against another copy, unresolved V genes explain under half of the gap, and the rest is unexplained. The V and J calls and clone size were taken over from that table, and D and trimming were inferred from the DNA. The table for this sample lists approximately 40,000 clones; 50% of them were counted only once. The biggest ten clones account for 0.2% to 0.3% of the sample.

The sequencing sample was made of stem cell memory CD4+ T cells from blood. What this sample's cell subset or site label stands for: stem cell-like memory CD4+ T cells. This receptor was identified in a woman in her twenties or thirties in good health. The V gene is TRBV5-4 and the J gene is TRBJ2-3; a weak D assignment points to TRBD2 (6 bases agree). The nucleotide sequence is TGTGCCAGCAGCACGAAGCGGGCGAGCACAGATACGCAGTATTTT. This is translated as CASSTKRASTDTQYF.